The 27 T cell receptor beta chains reported below all come from one sample, sequenced in a study of blood T cells in healthy people across ages. Combining a sample-barcoded 5' primer with a J-beta primer mix, a second PCR ran for roughly 7 to 11 cycles. TCRdb re-derived calls from the 5' RACE reads in MiXCR, one entry per CDR3 protein. The sample holds about 800,000 distinct CDR3 sequences, 58% seen once. The sequencing input was blood. The source of these receptors is a man younger than 45 in good health.

This chain joins TRBV29-1 and TRBJ2-1; D perhaps matches TRBD2 (5 bases). The V gene's germline CDR1 is SQVTM and CDR2 ANQGSEA. The germline V and J ends were trimmed by 0 bases and 10 bases, with 10 bases remaining between them. CDR3 length equals 12 residues. CDR3 coding DNA: TGCAGCGTTGAAGATTATAGGGAGGAGCAGTTCTTC. Residues: CSVEDYREEQFF.

The gene calls are TRBV29-1 and TRBJ2-1; D not resolved. V was pared by 1 base and J by 6 bases, with 7 bases between. This CDR3 region has 12 residues. Germline V lookup: CDR1 SQVTM, CDR2 ANQGSEA. The CDR3 sequence is CSVEGQLNEQFF. The CDR3 DNA is TGCAGCGTTGAAGGTCAGCTCAATGAGCAGTTCTTC.

Only a few counts were recorded for this clonotype. The V call is TRBV7-2, the J call TRBJ2-5; 7 positions agree with TRBD2. V lost 5 bases to trimming and J lost 5 bases; unmatched junction nucleotides: 11. CDR3 length: 15 residues. Looked up from germline, CDR1 is SGHTA and CDR2 is FQGNSA. The CDR3, as DNA: TGTGCCAGCAGCCCCGATCCTTTGCGGGGGGAGACCCAGTACTTC. It specifies CASSPDPLRGETQYF.

CDR3 protein: CASSLIGGNSPLHF. In DNA, the CDR3 is TGTGCCAGCAGCTTAATTGGGGGTAATTCACCCCTCCACTTT. V and J are TRBV7-2 and TRBJ1-6; tentative D call: TRBD1 (5 bases). The V end was cut by 2 bases, the J end by 6 bases, with 8 bases between. The CDR3 is made up of 14 amino acids. Germline values: CDR1 SGHTA, CDR2 FQGNSA.

The CDR3 here is CASSLTGAIYNEQFF. CDR3 DNA sequence: TGTGCCAGCAGTTTAACAGGGGCCATATACAATGAGCAGTTCTTC. This chain joins TRBV6-5 and TRBJ2-1; 7 nucleotides line up with TRBD1. The CDR3 sequence is 15 residues long. The V and J ends lost 4 bases and 4 bases, in that order; junction bases with no gene match: 7. CDR1 MNHEY and CDR2 SVGAGI come from the germline V gene.

V gene TRBV6-5 combines with J gene TRBJ2-1, with 12 positions matching TRBD1. Unmatched junction bases numbered 6, after V lost 5 bases and J lost 10 bases. Germline CDR1 is MNHEY and CDR2 is SVGAGI. This CDR3 is built from 14 residues. CDR3 in DNA: TGTGCCAGCAGTGTGGGACAGGGGGCCAACGAGCAGTTCTTC. It specifies CASSVGQGANEQFF.

The chain recombines TRBV3-1 with TRBJ2-3, with D possibly matching TRBD2 (6 bases). The CDR3 consists of 15 residues. V was cut by 4 bases and J by 2 bases, with 13 bases left in between. The V gene's germline CDR1 is LGHDT and CDR2 YNNKEL (reference sequence). The CDR3 region has the DNA TGTGCCAGCAGCCTAGTGGGGGGAGCCACAGATACGCAGTATTTT. As protein: CASSLVGGATDTQYF.

The rearrangement uses TRBV7-9 and TRBJ1-2; 11 positions agree with TRBD1. The J segment lost 4 bases and the V segment lost 7 bases, leaving 5 bases of the junction unmatched. The germline CDR1 and CDR2 sequences are SEHNR and FQNEAQ (reference sequence). This CDR3 is built from 14 residues. This CDR3 reads CASTRTGGLYGYTF. The CDR3 DNA reads TGTGCCAGCACCCGGACAGGGGGCCTCTATGGCTACACCTTC.

The chain employs TRBV13 and TRBJ1-1; D may be TRBD1 (5 bases). The CDR3 consists of 16 residues. Between the trimmed V and J ends, which lost 5 bases and 1 base, there was a span of 17 bases. Per germline, CDR1 PRHDT and CDR2 FYEKMQ (reference sequence). DNA for the CDR3: TGTGCCAGCAGCCCGGGACCGCACAAAGAGAACACTGAAGCTTTCTTT. It yields the protein CASSPGPHKENTEAFF.

V usage is TRBV10-3 and J usage is TRBJ1-1; 9 bases align to TRBD1. The CDR3 consists of 17 residues. Trimming removed 4 bases from V and 5 bases from J; junction bases left unmatched: 14. The V gene's germline CDR1 is ENHRY and CDR2 SYGVKD. The CDR3 sequence: CAISAWTGVGSITEAFF. CDR3 DNA sequence: TGTGCCATCAGTGCGTGGACAGGGGTCGGCTCAATTACTGAAGCTTTCTTT.

The V call is TRBV21-1, the J call TRBJ1-5; TRBD1 reflects the table's D call only, with no check against the DNA. TRBV21-1 is a documented pseudogene. The CDR3 spans 14 residues. The CDR3 protein is CASSIRDSNQPQHF. The CDR3 DNA reads as TGTGCCAGCAGCATCCGGGACAGCAATCAGCCCCAGCATTTT.

The genes are TRBV10-3 and TRBJ2-1; TRBD2 agrees at 8 bases. The CDR3 has 15 residues. The ends lost 5 bases at V and 8 bases at J; junction bases unmatched: 11. The V gene's germline CDR1 is ENHRY and CDR2 SYGVKD. The CDR3: CAISQVSSGYYEQFF. For the CDR3, the DNA is TGTGCCATCAGTCAGGTGTCTAGCGGGTACTATGAGCAGTTCTTC.

This chain uses TRBV13 with TRBJ2-2; D gene ambiguous. CDR1 and CDR2 (germline): PRHDT, FYEKMQ (reference sequence). The V end lost 7 bases, the J end lost 0 bases, and 15 bases lay between the germline ends. The CDR3 covers 16 residues. The CDR3 protein is CASTMRLGANTGELFF. The CDR3 DNA sequence: TGTGCCAGCACTATGAGGCTAGGAGCGAACACCGGGGAGCTGTTTTTT.

This chain links TRBV5-1 with TRBJ2-4, with D possibly TRBD1 on 5 matching bases. The CDR3 extends over 12 amino acids. V was clipped by 1 base and J by 8 bases, with 7 bases between them. Germline V gives CDR1 SGHRS, CDR2 YFSETQ. CDR3 nucleotide sequence: TGCGCCAGCAGCTTGCAGGGTGACATTCAGTACTTC. Protein: CASSLQGDIQYF. The variable domain in full, completed from reference TRBV5-1 and TRBJ2-4, reads KAGVTQTPRYLIKTRGQQVTLSCSPISGHRSVSWYQQTPGQGLQFLFEYFSETQRNKGNFPGRFSGRQFSNSRSEMNVSTLELGDSALYLCASSLQGDIQYFGAGTRLSVL.

The chain carries TRBV20-1 and TRBJ1-6; D call uncertain. Trimming removed 3 bases from V and 5 bases from J, with 8 bases in between. The CDR3 spans 13 residues. CDR1 is DFQATT, CDR2 SNEGSKA, per germline (reference sequence). Here the CDR3 DNA reads TGCAGTGCTAGGGCCTGGGATAATTCACCCCTCCACTTT. It yields the protein CSARAWDNSPLHF.

V usage is TRBV20-1 and J usage is TRBJ2-7; 12 positions match TRBD2. V gave up 3 bases and J gave up 7 bases; unmatched junction bases: 10. The CDR3 runs to 15 residues. The germline V gene encodes CDR1 DFQATT and CDR2 SNEGSKA (reference sequence). The CDR3 reads CSARRLAGVNNEQYF. In DNA, the CDR3 is TGCAGTGCTAGGAGACTAGCGGGAGTTAACAATGAGCAGTACTTC.

This clonotype was found a few times. The CDR3 is CASSQAEGFYNEQFF. CDR3 DNA: TGTGCCAGCAGCCAAGCGGAGGGGTTCTACAATGAGCAGTTCTTC. The chain links TRBV14 to TRBJ2-1, with TRBD2 as a possible D gene (6 bases). Per the germline V gene, CDR1 is SGHDN and CDR2 is FVKESK. V lost 1 base and J lost 3, with 10 bases in between. The CDR3 is 15 residues long.

This clonotype was seen a few times. This chain links TRBV29-1 with TRBJ2-1; 9 nucleotides match TRBD2. Germline values: CDR1 SQVTM, CDR2 ANQGSEA. Trimming cost V 7 bases and J 0 bases; bases outside gene matches: 4. This CDR3 spans 14 amino acids. The CDR3 is CSAKAGGSYNEQFF. The CDR3 DNA reads TGCAGCGCAAAAGCGGGAGGCTCCTACAATGAGCAGTTCTTC.

This clonotype was counted a single time. The chain uses TRBV6-5 and TRBJ2-7; a possible D gene is TRBD2 (5 bases). The CDR3 is made up of 13 amino acids. V lost 5 bases to trimming and J lost 4 bases, with 12 bases between them. Germline loops: CDR1 MNHEY, CDR2 SVGAGI. The CDR3 is CASSRTEGYEQYF. The CDR3 bases are TGTGCCAGCAGTAGGACTGAAGGATACGAGCAGTACTTC.

The rearrangement links TRBV15 to TRBJ2-1; maybe TRBD2 (6 bases). Trimming took off 6 bases at V and 11 bases at J, with 20 bases between the two ends. Per germline, CDR1 LNHNV and CDR2 YYDKDF (reference sequence). The CDR3 covers 14 residues. The chain's CDR3 is CATSLPGLPFKQFF. The CDR3 DNA is TGTGCCACCAGTCTCCCGGGACTGCCTTTTAAGCAGTTCTTC.

The chain combines TRBV5-1 with TRBJ2-3; the match to TRBD2 covers 12 bases. Germline lookup yields CDR1 SGHRS and CDR2 YFSETQ. Trimming cost V 7 bases and J 2 bases; bases outside gene matches: 5. This CDR3 contains 15 residues. The CDR3 DNA sequence: TGCGCCAGCGGGAGACTAGCGGGGGTCACAGATACGCAGTATTTT. Amino acid sequence: CASGRLAGVTDTQYF.

The chain is built from TRBV15 and TRBJ2-1; tentatively, D is TRBD2 (5 bases). V was trimmed by 6 bases and J by 7 bases, leaving 13 bases between them. The CDR3 has 13 amino acids. Germline CDR1 is LNHNV and CDR2 is YYDKDF (reference sequence). The CDR3, as DNA: TGTGCCACCAGAGGACGAACGGGGAATGAGCAGTTCTTC. It codes for CATRGRTGNEQFF.

This rearrangement joins TRBV25-1 to TRBJ2-6, with a possible D match to TRBD1 (7 bases). Germline CDR1 and CDR2: MGHDK and SYGVNS. This CDR3 has 19 amino acids. Trimming took 4 bases from V and 0 from J, leaving 19 bases between them. The CDR3 DNA sequence: TGTGCCAGCAGTGGGACAGGCCGGGGACTGAACTCTGGGGCCAACGTCCTGACTTTC. This sequence encodes CASSGTGRGLNSGANVLTF.

This clonotype has more than one count but fewer than ten. This rearrangement joins TRBV7-9 to TRBJ2-7, with D possibly being TRBD1 or TRBD2 (5 bases each). Germline loops: CDR1 SEHNR, CDR2 FQNEAQ (reference sequence). This CDR3 spans 15 amino acids. The V end was cut by 4 bases, the J end by 2 bases, with 15 bases between. Here the CDR3 DNA reads TGTGCCAGCAGCTCGACCGGGACCCTACCCTACGAGCAGTACTTC. Translation: CASSSTGTLPYEQYF.

The CDR3 protein is CASSDIQGFVNIQYF. In nucleotides, the CDR3 is TGTGCCAGCAGTGACATCCAGGGGTTCGTAAACATTCAGTACTTC. This chain uses TRBV6-1 with TRBJ2-4; tentative D call: TRBD1 (6 bases). This CDR3 has 15 residues. Per the germline V gene, CDR1 is MNHNS and CDR2 is SASEGT. V gave up 3 bases and J gave up 6 bases, with 15 bases separating them.

This clonotype has a handful of counts. The rearrangement joins TRBV7-2 to TRBJ2-5, with D possibly matching TRBD1 (6 bases). The V and J ends lost 1 base and 7 bases respectively, with 13 bases between them. This CDR3 contains 14 residues. From germline, CDR1 is SGHTA and CDR2 FQGNSA. The DNA for the CDR3 is TGTGCCAGCAGCTTAGACGGGGACACAGGGACCCAGTACTTC. Its protein product is CASSLDGDTGTQYF.

The chain joins TRBV20-1 to TRBJ2-1; TRBD2 matches 11 bases. CDR1 and CDR2 from the germline V gene are DFQATT and SNEGSKA (reference sequence). This CDR3 is 15 amino acids long. V lost 3 bases to trimming and J lost 7 bases; unmatched junction nucleotides: 8. Here the CDR3 DNA reads TGCAGTGCTAGTATTAGCGGGGGGGCCGGTAATGAGCAGTTCTTC. This gives the protein CSASISGGAGNEQFF.